This TCR beta chain comes out of a study of cytomegalovirus exposure and HLA in healthy donors. Use of 60 Vbeta and 13 Jbeta primers characterized the PCR. Repertoires were generated with immunoSEQ multiplex PCR, while TCRdb's copy carries only in-frame clones and drops some. This table has approximately 120,000 clones, over 60% appearing once. Germline V gene data show CDR1 as MDHEN and CDR2 as SYDVKM. The CDR3 is made up of 15 amino acids. V lost 4 bases, J lost 0 bases, and 9 bases lay in between. Notes on the study in general: V- and J-gene trimming in TCR beta was tied to a missense DCLRE1C variant by an analysis performed later. Most observed TCR sequences were rare, whereas some public TCRs were detected in many donors. As confirmed in vitro, a few CMV-associated chains were specific for CMV antigens.

The sample holds one count of this clone. Its specificity is not known. The sample comprised PBMCs. The V and J genes are TRBV28 and TRBJ1-4; TRBD1 might be the D (5 bases). This clonotype was obtained from a woman aged 35 to 49 in good health and CMV-seronegative. The CDR3 DNA sequence: TGTGCCAGCAGTTGGGGGGGGGCAACTAATGAAAAACTGTTTTTT. This sequence encodes CASSWGGATNEKLFF.